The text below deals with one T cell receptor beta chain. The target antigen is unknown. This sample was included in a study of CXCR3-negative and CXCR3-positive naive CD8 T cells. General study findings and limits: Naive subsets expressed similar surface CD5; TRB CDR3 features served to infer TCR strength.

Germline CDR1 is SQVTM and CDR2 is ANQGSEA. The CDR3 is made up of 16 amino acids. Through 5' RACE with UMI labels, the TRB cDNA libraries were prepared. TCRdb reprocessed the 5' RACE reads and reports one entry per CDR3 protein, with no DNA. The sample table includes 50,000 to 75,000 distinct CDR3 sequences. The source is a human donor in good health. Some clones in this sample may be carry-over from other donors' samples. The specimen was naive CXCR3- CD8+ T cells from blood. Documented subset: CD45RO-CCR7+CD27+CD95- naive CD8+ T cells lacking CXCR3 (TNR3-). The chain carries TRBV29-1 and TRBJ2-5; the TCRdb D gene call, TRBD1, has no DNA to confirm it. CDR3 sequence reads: CSVAWGVVGREETQYF.